This entry describes one T cell receptor beta chain. What it binds is unknown. Original data processing: The distant-metastasis classifier for papillary thyroid cancer was built from CDR3 differences across clinicopathological groups. From the PCR reads, TCRdb re-called clones with MiXCR. The V and J calls come from TCRdb's annotation, not from the publication. The top ten clones hold around 12% of a sample with about 33,000 clones, roughly a sixth of them seen once. All patients were untreated before thyroid surgery. CDR3 length equals 14 residues. The V gene end was trimmed by 4 bases and the J gene end by 7 bases; junction bases not matched to a gene: 9. Per the germline V gene, CDR1 is SGHRS and CDR2 is YFSETQ. This entry is derived from a study of metastatic and nonmetastatic thyroid tumors. Study-wide background: Both malignant and benign thyroid patients supplied peripheral blood and tumor or nodule tissue samples, across which the repertoires of these patients were then compared.

Regarding the study as a whole: TCR beta diversity was reportedly significantly higher in malignant thyroid tumors than benign nodules, in blood and tumor.

The TCR comes from a male donor with papillary thyroid cancer or a benign thyroid nodule (not recorded which). Some clones in this sample may be carry-over from other donors' samples. Material for sequencing was blood. The J gene is TRBJ2-3, the V gene TRBV5-1, with 7 bases aligning to TRBD1. This chain's CDR3 is CASSPVQGTYTQYF. Written as DNA, the CDR3 is TGCGCCAGCAGCCCGGTACAGGGGACATATACGCAGTATTTT.